This passage covers 16 T cell receptor beta chains from one sample sequenced in a study of T-cell reconstitution after alpha-beta-depleted transplantation in children. Molecular barcoding with unique molecular identifiers was used for the TCRbeta library. TCRdb re-called the PCR reads with MiXCR, one entry per CDR3 protein. The sample lists 350,000 to 500,000 distinct CDR3 sequences, roughly 44% seen once, with around a quarter in the top ten. Specimen: PBMCs, collected before TCRalphabeta/CD19-depleted stem cell transplant. These receptors were taken from a girl aged 2 to 9 with aplastic anemia, due to receive a stem cell transplant.

The sample holds many counts of this clonotype. The chain uses TRBV27 and TRBJ1-5; D unclear. The germline V and J ends were trimmed by 2 bases and 1 base, with 6 bases remaining between them. Germline V gene lookup returns CDR1 MNHEY and CDR2 SMNVEV (reference sequence). The CDR3 is made up of 14 amino acids. This CDR3 is CASSLRRSNQPQHF. In DNA, the CDR3 is TGTGCCAGCAGTTTACGAAGAAGCAATCAGCCCCAGCATTTT.

This chain uses TRBV6-2 or TRBV6-3 with TRBJ1-4; 11 positions agree with TRBD1. CDR1 is MNHEY, CDR2 SVGEGT, per germline. J lost 5 bases, V lost 8 bases, and 13 bases had no gene match. The CDR3 has 17 amino acids. CDR3 nucleotides: TGTGCCAGCCATTCTCAAAGGGACAGGGGGAGGAATGAAAAACTGTTTTTT. Protein: CASHSQRDRGRNEKLFF.

This clonotype was found many times. The V gene is TRBV10-3, the J gene TRBJ2-1; 12 bases are a match to TRBD2. V lost 3 bases, J lost 4 bases, and 7 bases stayed unmatched. The length of the CDR3 is 17 residues. From germline, CDR1 is ENHRY and CDR2 SYGVKD. CDR3 in amino acids: CAISDVLAGGQYNEQFF. Written as DNA, the CDR3 is TGTGCCATCAGTGATGTCCTAGCGGGAGGGCAGTACAATGAGCAGTTCTTC.

The V and J genes are TRBV7-6 and TRBJ2-1, with 14 bases aligning to TRBD2. The CDR3 is 14 amino acids. V shed 5 bases, J shed 9 bases, and the junction held 3 bases outside the gene matches. From germline, CDR1 is SGHVS and CDR2 FNYEAQ. The CDR3 bases are TGTGCCAGCAGCGTCGGACTAGCGGGAGGTGAGCAGTTCTTC. Encoded protein: CASSVGLAGGEQFF.

This clonotype showed up just once. V gene TRBV20-1 combines with J gene TRBJ2-7; D not resolved. This CDR3 is 15 amino acids long. CDR1 is DFQATT and CDR2 is SNEGSKA in the germline V gene (reference sequence). CDR3 in DNA: TGCAGCTCATTCGTTTTCGGGCCACCTTCCTACGAGCAGTACTTC. It translates to CSSFVFGPPSYEQYF.

The J gene is TRBJ1-5, the V gene TRBV5-1, with D possibly matching TRBD1 (5 bases). This CDR3 spans 15 amino acids. V was shortened by 0 bases and J by 1 base, with 8 bases between the two germline ends. Germline CDR1 SGHRS, CDR2 YFSETQ. This chain's CDR3 is CASSLVAGSNQPQHF. CDR3 DNA: TGCGCCAGCAGCTTGGTCGCAGGGAGCAATCAGCCCCAGCATTTT.

There are a few counts of this clonotype. A junction boundary mismatches the germline segment, possibly from a read error. V is TRBV12-3 or TRBV12-4 and J is TRBJ1-4, with D tentatively TRBD1 (5 bases). The CDR3 has 15 residues. CDR3 coding DNA: TGTGCCAGCAGTTTGTTGGGGCCAACCGGTGAAGAACTGTCTTTT. It specifies CASSLLGPTGEELSF.

In its sample, this clonotype was seen a few times. This chain links TRBV6-2 or TRBV6-3 with TRBJ2-3; D is perhaps TRBD1 (6 bases). CDR1 is MNHEY and CDR2 is SVGEGT in the germline V gene. The CDR3 totals 13 residues. V lost 0 bases, J lost 5 bases, and 6 bases lay in between. CDR3 in DNA: TGTGCCAGCAGTTACTCCAGGGGAGATACGCAGTATTTT. Translated, it gives CASSYSRGDTQYF.

The chain carries TRBV7-2 and TRBJ2-3; maybe TRBD2 (6 bases). Trimming left V 2 bases short and J 2 bases short, with 11 bases between. CDR1 and CDR2 (germline): SGHTA, FQGNSA. This CDR3 is built from 15 residues. For the CDR3, the DNA is TGTGCCAGCAGCTTATTCCGGGGGAACACAGATACGCAGTATTTT. Translation gives CASSLFRGNTDTQYF.

The rearrangement uses TRBV15 and TRBJ2-5; 7 bases map to TRBD1. CDR1 is LNHNV, CDR2 YYDKDF, per germline (reference sequence). There are 16 residues in the CDR3. V shed 1 base and J 6 bases; nucleotides not matched to a gene: 11. For the CDR3, the DNA is TGTGCCACCAGCAGAGCTGACAGGGAACGGCAAAAGACCCAGTACTTC. As protein: CATSRADRERQKTQYF.

This clonotype was recorded once. The chain has TRBV5-1 and TRBJ2-7; TRBD2 aligns across 11 bases. Germline V lookup: CDR1 SGHRS, CDR2 YFSETQ. The CDR3 has 15 residues. The junction had 5 bases not matched to a gene; V was cut back by 1 base and J by 5 bases. The CDR3 region is CASSLFSGGDDEQYF. DNA of the CDR3: TGCGCCAGCAGCTTGTTTAGCGGGGGGGACGACGAGCAGTACTTC.

The CDR3 loop is CASSLDFRDRGREQYF. CDR3 DNA sequence: TGCGCCAGCAGCTTGGATTTCCGGGACAGGGGTCGCGAGCAGTACTTC. The chain carries TRBV5-1 and TRBJ2-7; 10 bases line up with TRBD1. V shed 0 bases and J 6 bases; nucleotides not matched to a gene: 9. The CDR3 sequence is 16 residues long. CDR1 is SGHRS and CDR2 is YFSETQ in the germline V gene. The full variable domain, in which reference TRBV5-1 and TRBJ2-7 provide the parts outside the CDR3, is KAGVTQTPRYLIKTRGQQVTLSCSPISGHRSVSWYQQTPGQGLQFLFEYFSETQRNKGNFPGRFSGRQFSNSRSEMNVSTLELGDSALYLCASSLDFRDRGREQYFGPGTRLTVT.

This clonotype was seen repeatedly, ten times or more. The rearrangement joins TRBV6-5 to TRBJ1-1, with TRBD1 as a possible D gene (5 bases). The CDR3 consists of 15 residues. The germline gives CDR1 MNHEY, CDR2 SVGAGI. V lost 5 bases to trimming and J lost 1 base, with 14 bases between them. CDR3 sequence: CASSPSTEQNTEAFF. In DNA form, the CDR3 reads TGTGCCAGCAGTCCCTCGACAGAACAGAACACTGAAGCTTTCTTT.

The chain recombines TRBV5-1 with TRBJ2-1; TRBD2 matches 7 bases. This CDR3 has 15 amino acids. Losses at the gene ends were 4 bases for V and 2 bases for J; bases not matched to a gene: 6. Germline CDR1 SGHRS, CDR2 YFSETQ. CDR3 nucleotide sequence: TGCGCCAGCAGCATTAGCGGGCCCCCCTACAATGAGCAGTTCTTC. Translated: CASSISGPPYNEQFF.

CDR3 DNA sequence: TGTGCCAGCAGCTTAGCCCGGGGACCCACCGGGGAGCTGTTTTTT. It specifies CASSLARGPTGELFF. The chain recombines TRBV7-6 with TRBJ2-2; possibly TRBD1 or TRBD2 for D (5 bases each). The CDR3 runs to 15 residues. Deletions cut 0 bases from V and 4 bases from J, with 9 bases between. The V gene's germline CDR1 is SGHVS and CDR2 FNYEAQ.

The chain joins TRBV20-1 to TRBJ2-1; TRBD2 matches at 12 bases. Germline lookup yields CDR1 DFQATT and CDR2 SNEGSKA (reference sequence). This CDR3 contains 16 residues. CDR3 sequence: CCVWTSGDSSYNEQFF. CDR3 nucleotide sequence: TGCTGCGTTTGGACTAGCGGGGATAGCTCCTACAATGAGCAGTTCTTC.